This T cell receptor beta chain is from a study of cytomegalovirus exposure and HLA in healthy donors. Findings and limits, study-wide: TCR beta V- and J-gene trimming, according to a later analysis, was linked to a missense DCLRE1C variant. In a later analysis, most CMV-associated TCR beta chains appeared HLA-restricted. Among TCR beta chains, those listed as cytomegalovirus-associated numbered around 160.

Primers: 60 Vbeta forward and 13 Jbeta reverse. Generated by immunoSEQ multiplex PCR, the TCRdb table keeps only in-frame clones and is missing some. Among roughly 140,000 clones, around 80% were seen once, and the ten largest hold 2% to 2.5%. A word on this clone: Its specificity is not known.

Sequencing was performed on PBMCs. The sequence was obtained from a man aged 30 to 39 in good health and CMV-seronegative.

In DNA, the CDR3 is TGTGCCAGCAGTTTATCTCAGCGGGAGGACTCCTACGAGCAGTACTTC. It codes for CASSLSQREDSYEQYF. The chain uses TRBV27 and TRBJ2-7; 9 bases match TRBD2. Trimming cost V 0 bases and J 0 bases; bases outside gene matches: 3. Germline V gene data show CDR1 as MNHEY and CDR2 as SMNVEV (reference sequence). The CDR3 extends over 16 amino acids.